The clone carrying this T cell receptor beta chain showed up many times. No antigen is known for it. The CDR3 contains 15 residues. Germline CDR1 and CDR2: GTSNPN and SVGIG (reference sequence). V shed 3 bases, J shed 9 bases, and the junction held 8 bases outside the gene matches. Patients were excluded because of uncontrolled infection, other autoimmune disease, pregnancy or lactation. The sample originates from a study of T cells in Graves' hyperthyroidism and ophthalmopathy. Background on the study: Peripheral blood was acquired at first diagnosis, ahead of any therapy whatsoever. Overall study results and limits: Ophthalmopathy prediction by the model preceded onset by a median about 6.5 months. Blood held most thyroid clonotypes expanded above 0.001 frequency.

RNA transcripts served as the template for amplifying TCR beta CDR3 regions. During a first-round RT-PCR of the TCR CDR3, the HTBI primer set was used. TCRdb reprocessed the multiplex PCR reads with MiXCR, giving one entry per CDR3 protein. The sample yields under 600,000 distinct CDR3 sequences, more than 15% seen once. The TCR was taken from a woman aged 35 to 49 with Graves' ophthalmopathy. The rearrangement links TRBV30 to TRBJ2-1; 13 bases map to TRBD2. The specimen was blood. CDR3 residues: CAWSDGLAGVGEQFF. In DNA, the CDR3 is TGTGCCTGGAGCGACGGACTAGCGGGAGTGGGTGAGCAGTTCTTC.